These 19 T cell receptor beta chains were sequenced from one sample in a study of post-analysis software for immune sequencing data (dated by TCRdb to 2014 to 2015). What the authors observed across the whole study: Several TRBV segments, including TRBV5-6, TRBV5-1 and TRBV20-1, were significantly more frequent in patients than controls.

No cognate antigen is known for these TCRs. Library construction relied on PCR. The sequencer listed for this sample is Illumina HiSeq 2500. Unique molecular identifiers were incorporated into TCR beta cDNA libraries to reduce PCR and sequencing biases. In TCRdb, the public reads were trimmed at Q25 with fastp and aligned with MiXCR, with productive beta chains retained. Duplicate CDR3 protein sequences are folded into a single record with the most common DNA and genes. The table for this sample lists 380,000 or so distinct CDR3 sequences; around 37% of them were counted only once. The ten largest clones capture roughly 13% of the sample. The sequenced sample was blood. The receptors originated from a girl aged 5-17 years with multiple sclerosis.

This clonotype appeared a few times. The rearrangement uses TRBV29-1 and TRBJ1-3; no firm D call. With 0 bases removed from V and 0 bases from J, the gap between germline ends came to 12 bases. The CDR3 runs to 16 residues. In germline, CDR1 is SQVTM, CDR2 ANQGSEA. In DNA, the CDR3 is TGCAGCGTTGAAGAACTGGTAGGCAACTCTGGAAACACCATATATTTT. Its translation is CSVEELVGNSGNTIYF.

This clonotype was counted a few times. V usage is TRBV5-1 and J usage is TRBJ2-7; the D gene is possibly TRBD1 (5 bases). With 2 bases removed from V and 2 bases from J, the gap between germline ends came to 14 bases. Germline V gene data show CDR1 as SGHRS and CDR2 as YFSETQ. This CDR3 has 15 amino acids. Here the CDR3 DNA reads TGCGCCAGCAGCTTATCAGGGAATCCTGCCTACGAGCAGTACTTC. It encodes CASSLSGNPAYEQYF.

The genes are TRBV6-5 and TRBJ1-4; 9 bases line up with TRBD1. Trimming removed 6 bases from V and 8 bases from J; junction bases left unmatched: 7. Per the germline V gene, CDR1 is MNHEY and CDR2 is SVGAGI. This CDR3 has 14 residues. The CDR3 sequence is CASSTGTGQEKLFF. CDR3 DNA: TGTGCCAGCAGCACCGGGACAGGGCAAGAAAAACTGTTTTTT.

The rearrangement links TRBV20-1 to TRBJ2-1; maybe TRBD2 (6 bases). The germline CDR1 and CDR2 sequences are DFQATT and SNEGSKA (reference sequence). Trimming cost V 2 bases and J 7 bases, with 18 bases left between them. The CDR3 contains 15 residues. The chain's CDR3 is CSARRRDFLSNEQFF. CDR3 bases: TGCAGTGCTAGACGCCGGGACTTCCTAAGTAATGAGCAGTTCTTC.

V gene TRBV24-1 combines with J gene TRBJ1-5; D gene unclear. The CDR3 spans 13 residues. Looked up from germline, CDR1 is KGHDR and CDR2 is SFDVKD. Between the trimmed V and J ends, which lost 1 base and 2 bases, there was a span of 2 bases. This CDR3 is CATSDLRNQPQHF. The CDR3 nucleotides read TGTGCCACCAGTGATTTACGCAATCAGCCCCAGCATTTT.

The rearrangement joins TRBV12-3 or TRBV12-4 to TRBJ1-1; D is ambiguous. Trimming cost V 4 bases and J 8 bases, with 17 bases left between them. The CDR3 length is 14 residues. As DNA, the CDR3 is TGTGCCAGCAGTTCCCGAGAAGGAAGGTCGGAAGCTTTCTTT. Its protein is CASSSREGRSEAFF.

This clonotype was observed many times. The chain links TRBV11-2 to TRBJ2-3; perhaps D is TRBD1 or TRBD2 (5 bases each). Between the trimmed V and J ends, which lost 5 bases and 4 bases, there was a span of 10 bases. CDR1 SGHAT and CDR2 FQNNGV come from the germline V gene. This CDR3 spans 13 amino acids. The CDR3 nucleotides are TGTGCCAGCAGCGCCGGGACCTCAGATACGCAGTATTTT. This codes for CASSAGTSDTQYF.

This sequence joins TRBV14 and TRBJ2-7; D tentatively fits TRBD1 or TRBD2 (5 bases each). V lost 5 bases to trimming and J lost 6 bases, with 14 bases between them. The CDR3 consists of 13 residues. Germline V CDR1 and CDR2: SGHDN, FVKESK. The CDR3 spells CASSSPGQVEQYF. The CDR3 DNA sequence: TGTGCCAGCAGCTCCCCGGGGCAGGTCGAGCAGTACTTC.

The rearrangement uses TRBV5-1 and TRBJ2-5; the D gene could be TRBD1 or TRBD2 (5 bases each). This CDR3 has 11 amino acids. Germline V gives CDR1 SGHRS, CDR2 YFSETQ. V was trimmed by 7 bases and J by 2 bases, leaving 6 bases between them. DNA for the CDR3: TGCGCCAGCGGGGGTCAAGAGACCCAGTACTTC. This encodes CASGGQETQYF. The full variable domain, with the rest looked up from reference TRBV5-1 and TRBJ2-5, is KAGVTQTPRYLIKTRGQQVTLSCSPISGHRSVSWYQQTPGQGLQFLFEYFSETQRNKGNFPGRFSGRQFSNSRSEMNVSTLELGDSALYLCASGGQETQYFGPGTRLLVL.

The chain uses TRBV5-1 and TRBJ1-4; D is uncertain. V was pared by 2 bases and J by 3 bases, with 17 bases between. Per germline, CDR1 SGHRS and CDR2 YFSETQ. This CDR3 region has 17 residues. In DNA form, the CDR3 reads TGCGCCAGCAGCTTCAGGTCCCGAACGGATGCTAATGAAAAACTGTTTTTT. Translated, it gives CASSFRSRTDANEKLFF.

This clonotype occurred a few times. This chain connects TRBV18 to TRBJ2-1, with 11 bases identical to TRBD2. V lost 3 bases and J lost 4; bases outside the gene matches: 5. The length of the CDR3 is 16 residues. CDR1 is KGHSH, CDR2 LQKENI, per germline. The CDR3 loop reads CASSPVGTSGYNEQFF. CDR3 in DNA: TGTGCCAGCTCACCTGTAGGGACTAGCGGTTACAATGAGCAGTTCTTC.

This clonotype was counted between two and nine times. J is TRBJ1-2 and V is TRBV6-5; D uncertain. The V gene's germline CDR1 is MNHEY and CDR2 SVGAGI. V lost 3 bases to trimming and J lost 1 base, with 9 bases between them. This CDR3 has 14 residues. The CDR3 spells CASSYSGRNYGYTF. The CDR3 DNA reads as TGTGCCAGCAGTTATAGCGGACGTAACTATGGCTACACCTTC.

The V gene is TRBV7-6, the J gene TRBJ2-2; D is unclear. V was pared by 3 bases and J by 4 bases, with 12 bases between. The CDR3 spans 15 residues. Germline-derived CDR1 and CDR2 are SGHVS and FNYEAQ. CDR3 sequence (DNA): TGTGCCAGCAGCTTGGGCTCTGCTACCACCGGGGAGCTGTTTTTT. Translating it yields CASSLGSATTGELFF.

V gene TRBV3-1 combines with J gene TRBJ2-3; D uncertain. The length of the CDR3 is 14 residues. V shed 0 bases and J shed 5 bases, with 9 bases lying between them. The V gene's germline CDR1 is LGHDT and CDR2 YNNKEL (reference sequence). CDR3 loop: CASSQDTGLDTQYF. The CDR3 DNA follows: TGTGCCAGCAGCCAAGATACCGGCTTAGATACGCAGTATTTT.

This clonotype has just a few counts. This chain joins TRBV10-3 and TRBJ2-7, with TRBD2 matching 9 bases. The CDR3 is made up of 17 amino acids. From germline, CDR1 is ENHRY and CDR2 SYGVKD. V shed 6 bases and J 2 bases; nucleotides not matched to a gene: 14. The CDR3 sequence: CAISDILTGTSPYEQYF. Here the CDR3 DNA reads TGTGCCATCAGCGATATACTAACCGGGACTAGCCCCTACGAGCAGTACTTC.

The chain links TRBV28 to TRBJ2-7, with D maybe TRBD2 (6 bases). TRBJ2-5 explains the end of the DNA better; the J call may be wrong. Germline V lookup: CDR1 MDHEN, CDR2 SYDVKM. This CDR3 has 15 amino acids. CDR3 bases: TGTGCCAGCAGTTCCCCGGGACTTAACCAAGAGACCCAGTACTTC. Translated, it gives CASSSPGLNQETQYF.

This clonotype was seen only once. This sequence joins TRBV24-1 and TRBJ1-2, with D tentatively TRBD1 (6 bases). The V end lost 4 bases, the J end lost 1 base, and 9 bases lay between the germline ends. CDR3 length equals 14 residues. From germline, CDR1 is KGHDR and CDR2 SFDVKD. CDR3: CATSEPDSNYGYTF. CDR3 DNA sequence: TGTGCCACCAGTGAACCGGACAGTAACTATGGCTACACCTTC.

This sequence joins TRBV4-1 and TRBJ2-7; possible D gene TRBD2, 6 bases. The CDR3 is 15 residues long. The germline CDR1 and CDR2 sequences are MGHRA and YSYEKL. The ends were cut back, 4 bases at V and 0 bases at J, with 13 bases in the middle. For the CDR3, the DNA is TGCGCCAGCAGCCGCGGGACTCTTAGCTCCTACGAGCAGTACTTC. This gives the protein CASSRGTLSSYEQYF.

The rearrangement uses TRBV12-3 or TRBV12-4 and TRBJ2-1, with D perhaps matching TRBD2 (6 bases). CDR3 length: 13 residues. V dropped 5 bases and J dropped 4 bases, with 9 bases sitting between them. CDR3 nucleotide sequence: TGTGCCAGCAGTAAGGGACTGTACAATGAGCAGTTCTTC. It encodes CASSKGLYNEQFF.